This passage covers 20 T cell receptor beta chains from one sample sequenced in a study of metastatic and nonmetastatic thyroid tumors. With MiXCR, TCRdb reprocessed the PCR reads. The sample lists about 93,000 clones, 8% to 9.5% occurring once. Prior to thyroid surgery, none of the patients had received any treatment. Sample: blood. Source of these receptors: a female donor with papillary thyroid cancer or a benign thyroid nodule (not recorded which). Some clones in this sample may be carry-over from other donors' samples.

The chain has TRBV6-1 and TRBJ1-5, with TRBD1 as a possible D gene (5 bases). The length of the CDR3 is 16 residues. Trimming shortened V by 1 base and J by 1 base, and 11 bases separated the two germline ends. Germline V gene sequence: CDR1 MNHNS, CDR2 SASEGT. CDR3 sequence (DNA): TGTGCCAGCAGTGAAGTAGGAGCAGGGAGCAATCAGCCCCAGCATTTT. Residues: CASSEVGAGSNQPQHF.

This clone has just one count. One end of the junction fails to match germline, which may point to a read error. The chain carries TRBV9 and TRBJ2-3; 9 nucleotides match TRBD2. Germline-derived CDR1 and CDR2 are SGDLS and YYNGEE. This CDR3 region has 17 residues. The CDR3 is CASSVGTSAGGTYTQYF. The CDR3 nucleotides read TGTGCCAGCAGCGTAGGGACTAGCGCGGGGGGCACATATACGCAGTATTTT.

There are many counts of this clone. V is TRBV11-3 and J is TRBJ2-3; 8 bases fit TRBD2. CDR1 is SGHNT and CDR2 is YENEEA in the germline V gene. Germline trimming cut 5 bases from V and 2 bases from J; bases unmatched to any gene: 15. The CDR3 runs 18 residues. CDR3 residues: CASSPNLFSGAYTDTQYF. CDR3 DNA: TGTGCCAGCAGCCCGAACCTATTTAGCGGGGCGTACACAGATACGCAGTATTTT.

This clone was seen at least ten times. With a much larger clone just one base away, this may be a read error. The chain couples TRBV27 to TRBJ2-3; D is unclear. The closer fit of TRBJ1-5 to the DNA end suggests the J call may be wrong. This CDR3 contains 15 residues. The germline V gene encodes CDR1 MNHEY and CDR2 SMNVEV (reference sequence). The DNA of the CDR3 is TGTGCCAGCAGTCTAGGGCCGACGCCGGGAGATACGCAGCATTTT. This encodes CASSLGPTPGDTQHF.

This clone was counted many times. This chain joins TRBV5-4 and TRBJ1-3; D not certain. Trimming stripped 3 bases from V and 0 bases from J, with 7 bases between. Germline V gene lookup returns CDR1 SGHNT and CDR2 YYREEE (reference sequence). The CDR3 spans 14 residues. The CDR3 loop is CASSSGGSGNTIYF. CDR3 coding DNA: TGTGCCAGCAGCTCAGGAGGCTCTGGAAACACCATATATTTT.

This clone appeared many times. Other DNA variants within this sample encode the same CDR3. The chain is built from TRBV6-7 and TRBJ2-7; 7 bases align to TRBD1. TRBV6-7 counts as an open reading frame of uncertain function. After removal of 0 bases from V and 6 bases from J, the junction contained 11 bases not matched to a gene. The CDR3 is made up of 16 amino acids. In DNA, the CDR3 is TGTGCCAGCAGTTACTCGGCGACAGGGAAGATCTGCGAGCAGTACTTC. It yields the protein CASSYSATGKICEQYF.

This clone has a count of ten or more. The chain employs TRBV6-1 and TRBJ2-5; D possibly matches TRBD1 or TRBD2 (6 bases each). The CDR3 loop spans 14 amino acids. Germline V CDR1 and CDR2: MNHNS, SASEGT. The germline V and J ends were trimmed by 11 bases and 5 bases, with 21 bases remaining between them. The CDR3 loop is CASRGDPNSETQYF. The CDR3 DNA sequence: TGTGCCTCAAGGGGGGACCCAAACAGCGAGACCCAGTACTTC.

In its sample, this clone was seen many times. Within the sample, other DNA sequences also encode this same CDR3. This chain uses TRBV24-1 with TRBJ2-3; 8 bases are a match to TRBD1. V lost 4 bases, J lost 2 bases, and 19 bases stayed unmatched. This CDR3 spans 20 amino acids. Germline CDR1 is KGHDR and CDR2 is SFDVKD. In nucleotides, the CDR3 is TGTGCCACCAGTGAGATCAGGGGGCCGTGGGCGCAACCACTCACAGATACGCAGTATTTT. Amino acids: CATSEIRGPWAQPLTDTQYF.

At least ten counts were recorded for this clone. The chain joins TRBV11-2 to TRBJ2-1; 8 nucleotides match TRBD2. This CDR3 region has 18 residues. Looked up from germline, CDR1 is SGHAT and CDR2 is FQNNGV. The V segment lost 1 base and the J segment 4 bases; nucleotides outside the gene matches: 12. The CDR3 sequence: CASSLGPPWVAGYNEQFF. The CDR3, as DNA: TGTGCCAGCAGCTTAGGTCCCCCATGGGTAGCGGGGTACAATGAGCAGTTCTTC.

This clone was seen many times. The chain recombines TRBV6-1 with TRBJ2-7, with D possibly being TRBD2 (7 bases). CDR1 is MNHNS and CDR2 is SASEGT in the germline V gene. With 5 bases removed from V and 4 bases from J, the gap between germline ends came to 15 bases. The CDR3 sequence is 14 residues long. CDR3 in amino acids: CASSFGGGSYEQYF. The CDR3 bases are TGTGCCAGCAGTTTCGGCGGGGGCTCATACGAGCAGTACTTC.

This clone was seen at least ten times. The chain carries TRBV5-1 and TRBJ2-7; D is unclear. CDR3 length: 14 amino acids. Trimming pared 1 base from V and 0 bases from J, leaving 8 bases between. CDR1 is SGHRS, CDR2 YFSETQ, per germline. The CDR3 sequence: CASSLSVFSYEQYF. The CDR3 DNA sequence: TGCGCCAGCAGCTTGTCAGTATTCTCCTACGAGCAGTACTTC.

This clone was found a few times. The CDR3 coding sequence is TGTGCCAGCGCCGGGACAGTCTCCTACGAGCAGTACTTC. It specifies CASAGTVSYEQYF. The chain employs TRBV25-1 and TRBJ2-7, with 7 bases fitting TRBD1. Per the germline V gene, CDR1 is MGHDK and CDR2 is SYGVNS. The CDR3 length is 13 residues. The V segment lost 8 bases and the J segment 0 bases; nucleotides outside the gene matches: 4.

This clone has just a few counts. The chain has TRBV9 and TRBJ1-6; TRBD1 might be the D (6 bases). Trimming pared 0 bases from V and 6 bases from J, leaving 7 bases between. Germline CDR1 is SGDLS and CDR2 is YYNGEE. This CDR3 spans 14 amino acids. Written as DNA, the CDR3 is TGTGCCAGCAGCGTAGAACAGGGTAATTCACCCCTCCACTTT. Translation gives CASSVEQGNSPLHF.

Ten or more counts support this clone. The rearrangement joins TRBV18 to TRBJ1-3; D may be TRBD1 (5 bases). The CDR3 covers 19 residues. From germline, CDR1 is KGHSH and CDR2 LQKENI. Trimming took off 3 bases at V and 1 base at J, with 22 bases between the two ends. The CDR3 DNA reads as TGTGCCAGCTCACCCCCCAGGGCGGCCAAACTCTTGTCTGGAAACACCATATATTTT. Translation gives CASSPPRAAKLLSGNTIYF.

This clone was observed many times. CDR3 protein: CSASSDRGLSYEQYF. CDR3 nucleotides: TGCAGTGCTAGTTCGGACAGAGGTCTCTCCTACGAGCAGTACTTC. The chain employs TRBV20-1 and TRBJ2-7; D might be TRBD1 (6 bases). The CDR3 is made up of 15 amino acids. Trimming cost V 3 bases and J 0 bases, with 15 bases left between them. CDR1 DFQATT and CDR2 SNEGSKA come from the germline V gene (reference sequence).

The sample holds many counts of this clone. V and J are TRBV2 and TRBJ1-2, with a tentative D call TRBD1 (5 bases). The length of the CDR3 is 15 residues. Germline loops: CDR1 SNHLY, CDR2 FYNNEI. The germline V and J ends were trimmed by 7 bases and 1 base, with 16 bases remaining between them. CDR3 amino acids: CASIFAGTNNYGYTF. The CDR3 bases are TGTGCCAGCATTTTCGCAGGGACCAATAACTATGGCTACACCTTC. The full variable domain, with the rest looked up from reference TRBV2 and TRBJ1-2, is EPEVTQTPSHQVTQMGQEVILRCVPISNHLYFYWYRQILGQKVEFLVSFYNNEISEKSEIFDDQFSVERPDGSNFTLKIRSTKLEDSAMYFCASIFAGTNNYGYTFGSGTRLTVV.

Many counts were recorded for this clone. J is TRBJ1-3 and V is TRBV7-6, with D perhaps matching TRBD1 (5 bases). Germline CDR1 reads SGHVS; CDR2 reads FNYEAQ. CDR3 length: 15 residues. V was shortened by 5 bases and J by 0 bases, with 11 bases between the two germline ends. CDR3 coding DNA: TGTGCCAGCAGCCTACAGGTTGACTCTGGAAACACCATATATTTT. The encoded protein is CASSLQVDSGNTIYF.

By sample fraction, this clone is medium-sized. The J gene is TRBJ1-5, the V gene TRBV6-2 or TRBV6-3; D call uncertain. The length of the CDR3 is 14 residues. Trimming cost V 2 bases and J 2 bases, with 7 bases left between them. Germline CDR1 is MNHEY and CDR2 is SVGEGT. CDR3 amino acids: CASSYGAGNQPQHF. The CDR3 DNA reads as TGTGCCAGCAGTTACGGAGCTGGCAATCAGCCCCAGCATTTT.

In the case of this clone: A much larger clone is a single base away; this may be a read error. This chain connects TRBV11-1 to TRBJ2-3, with D unclear. V lost 2 bases and J 1 base, leaving 10 bases between the germline ends. This CDR3 spans 15 amino acids. The germline CDR1 and CDR2 sequences are SGHAT and FQDESV (reference sequence). CDR3 in amino acids: CASSLSPTCTDTQYF. CDR3 coding DNA: TGTGCCAGCAGCTTAAGCCCCACCTGCACAGATACGCAGTATTTT.

At least ten counts were recorded for this clone. V is TRBV7-3 and J is TRBJ2-2, with D maybe TRBD2 (6 bases). There are 15 residues in the CDR3. Trimming removed 5 bases from V and 1 base from J, with 11 bases in between. Germline loops: CDR1 SGHTA, CDR2 FQGTGA. The CDR3 nucleotides read TGTGCCAGCAGCCCGAAGGGAGGGAACACCGGGGAGCTGTTTTTT. It yields the protein CASSPKGGNTGELFF.